A single T cell receptor (beta chain) is shown here with its context. Its antigen remains unknown. This record belongs to a study of PD-1 blockade in classical Hodgkin lymphoma. Study-level results: Patients with a complete response exhibited baseline diversity comparable to newly diagnosed patients. A reduction in baseline TCR diversity was reportedly seen in newly diagnosed patients relative to healthy donors.

In every patient, relapse followed autologous stem cell transplantation, while exposure to brentuximab vedotin differed. Profiling relied on immunoSEQ multiplex PCR, and the TCRdb table lists in-frame clones only, not all of them. The sample carries 90,000 to 95,000 clones, roughly 89% recorded once. The V gene's germline CDR1 is MNHEY and CDR2 SMNVEV (reference sequence). V shed 4 bases, J shed 7 bases, and the junction held 18 bases outside the gene matches. The CDR3 loop spans 17 amino acids. The receptor was derived from a human donor with classical Hodgkin lymphoma. Specimen: peripheral blood mononuclear cells (PBMCs), collected before the second cycle of nivolumab. This chain uses TRBV27 with TRBJ2-7; the match to TRBD2 covers 8 bases. The CDR3 loop is CASSSILTGTRDREQYF. CDR3 sequence (DNA): TGTGCCAGCAGTTCTATACTCACCGGGACTAGGGATAGGGAGCAGTACTTC.